What follows describes a single T cell receptor beta chain. Together with a sample-barcoded 5' primer, a J-beta primer mix was included in a second PCR lasting about 6 to 11 cycles. TCRdb re-called the 5' RACE reads through MiXCR, storing one row per CDR3 protein. In the table there are about 1.5 million distinct CDR3 sequences, 40% to 45% of which are singletons. This CDR3 contains 14 residues. Trimming took off 0 bases at V and 9 bases at J, with 12 bases between the two ends. Germline V gene sequence: CDR1 MGHRA, CDR2 YSYEKL. It was ten milliliters of peripheral blood that were drawn from each donor. The data belong to a study of blood T cells in healthy people across ages.

The TCR sequence derives from a woman aged 18-29 years in good health. This chain links TRBV4-1 with TRBJ2-1, with D perhaps TRBD2 (5 bases). The sequenced material came from blood. CDR3 nucleotide sequence: TGCGCCAGCAGCCAAGATAGCGTGGGAGTTGAGCAGTTCTTC. Its translation: CASSQDSVGVEQFF.